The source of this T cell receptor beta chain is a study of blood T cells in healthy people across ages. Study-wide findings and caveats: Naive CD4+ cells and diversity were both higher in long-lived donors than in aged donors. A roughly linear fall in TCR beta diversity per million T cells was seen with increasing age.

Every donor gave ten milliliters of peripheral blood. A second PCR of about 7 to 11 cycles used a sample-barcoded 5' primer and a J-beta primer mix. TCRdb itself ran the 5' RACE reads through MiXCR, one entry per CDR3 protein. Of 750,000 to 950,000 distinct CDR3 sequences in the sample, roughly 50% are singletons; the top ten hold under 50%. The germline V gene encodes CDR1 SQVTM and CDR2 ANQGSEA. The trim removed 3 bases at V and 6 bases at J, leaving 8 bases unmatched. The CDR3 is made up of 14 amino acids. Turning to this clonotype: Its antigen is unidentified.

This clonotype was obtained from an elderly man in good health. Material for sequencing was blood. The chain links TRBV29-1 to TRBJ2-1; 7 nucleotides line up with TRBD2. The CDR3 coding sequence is TGCAGCGTTGATGGGGCTAGCGGATTCAATGAGCAGTTCTTC. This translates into CSVDGASGFNEQFF.